Below are 13 T cell receptor beta chains sequenced from a single sample in a study of early T cells in non-severe SARS-CoV-2 infection. TCRdb recomputed calls from the 5' RACE reads with MiXCR, one row per CDR3 protein. Altogether some 19,000 distinct CDR3 sequences are present, about 4% being singletons, with the ten largest covering 5.5% to 8.5%. Sequencing was carried out using whole blood. These receptors were taken from an adult who was a healthcare worker with PCR-confirmed SARS-CoV-2 infection or an uninfected control (not recorded which).

In this sample, this clonotype turned up many times. CDR3 residues: CASSLSLTMCVGMNEQFF. CDR3 in DNA: TGTGCCAGCAGCTTATCCCTCACTATGTGTGTTGGGATGAATGAGCAGTTCTTC. J is TRBJ2-1 and V is TRBV7-3; no firm D call. V dropped 2 bases and J dropped 7 bases, with 24 bases sitting between them. This CDR3 spans 18 amino acids. Germline-derived CDR1 and CDR2 are SGHTA and FQGTGA.

This clonotype was seen ten or more times. This chain uses TRBV4-3 with TRBJ2-3; possibly TRBD2 for D (5 bases). CDR1 is LGHNA, CDR2 YSLEER, per germline. V lost 3 bases and J lost 2, with 12 bases in between. This CDR3 is 15 amino acids long. The CDR3 loop is CASSHMSGDTDTQYF. The CDR3 coding sequence is TGCGCCAGCAGCCACATGAGCGGTGACACAGATACGCAGTATTTT.

Worth noting for this clonotype: Compared with germline, one end of the junction differs, possibly owing to a read error. V usage is TRBV5-1 and J usage is TRBJ2-3, with 7 bases fitting TRBD2. Germline values: CDR1 SGHRS, CDR2 YFSETQ. The CDR3 loop spans 15 amino acids. The CDR3 loop reads CASRLSGTTPSPHYF. Written as DNA, the CDR3 is TGCGCCAGCAGACTCAGCGGGACGACTCCTTCCCCGCATTATTTT.

This clonotype is categorized as medium-sized. The V and J genes are TRBV20-1 and TRBJ1-1; a weak D match, TRBD1 (5 bases). This CDR3 spans 15 amino acids. The V end lost 7 bases, the J end lost 1 base, and 19 bases lay between the germline ends. CDR1 DFQATT and CDR2 SNEGSKA come from the germline V gene (reference sequence). The CDR3 nucleotides read TGCAGTGGCCTGAGGGCCCGGGGGAGGAACACTGAAGCTTTCTTT. Translating gives CSGLRARGRNTEAFF.

The table lists this clonotype with a few counts. CDR3 loop: CSAETGTGARENTEAFF. In DNA, the CDR3 is TGCAGTGCTGAAACCGGGACAGGGGCCCGGGAGAACACTGAAGCTTTCTTT. The V gene is TRBV20-1, the J gene TRBJ1-1; 10 bases fit TRBD1. Germline CDR1 is DFQATT and CDR2 is SNEGSKA (reference sequence). The length of the CDR3 is 17 residues. Unmatched junction bases numbered 13, after V lost 5 bases and J lost 1 base.

There are many counts of this clonotype. This chain links TRBV7-2 with TRBJ2-7; D is uncertain. Germline V lookup: CDR1 SGHTA, CDR2 FQGNSA. Trimming pared 3 bases from V and 6 bases from J, leaving 9 bases between. CDR3 length: 12 amino acids. This CDR3 reads CASSFILGEQYF. Here the CDR3 DNA reads TGTGCCAGCAGCTTTATTTTGGGCGAGCAGTACTTC.

This clonotype was seen ten or more times. V is TRBV12-3 or TRBV12-4 and J is TRBJ1-5; the D gene is possibly TRBD1 (5 bases). V shed 1 base and J shed 5 bases, with 15 bases lying between them. The CDR3 extends over 16 amino acids. The CDR3 DNA reads TGTGCCAGCAGTTTAGGTGTTGGGGGGGGTCATCAGCCCCAGCATTTT. It codes for CASSLGVGGGHQPQHF.

The sample holds many counts of this clonotype. The chain couples TRBV18 to TRBJ2-7; 8 bases line up with TRBD1. This CDR3 has 17 residues. Germline V gives CDR1 KGHSH, CDR2 LQKENI. V was clipped by 0 bases and J by 5 bases; unmatched bases: 12. As DNA, the CDR3 is TGTGCCAGCTCACCACCCCATCTAGGACAGGGAGACCACGAGCAGTACTTC. It is translated as CASSPPHLGQGDHEQYF. Full variable domain (remainder filled in from reference TRBV18 and TRBJ2-7): NAGVMQNPRHLVRRRGQEARLRCSPMKGHSHVYWYRQLPEEGLKFMVYLQKENIIDESGMPKERFSAEFPKEGPSILRIQQVVRGDSAAYFCASSPPHLGQGDHEQYFGPGTRLTVT.

This clonotype was counted ten times or more. This chain uses TRBV11-2 with TRBJ2-2, with D hard to call. Trimming stripped 9 bases from V and 2 bases from J, with 13 bases between. The germline V gene has CDR1 SGHAT and CDR2 FQNNGV. The CDR3 runs 14 residues. Here the CDR3 reads CASSGATNTGELFF. Written as DNA, the CDR3 is TGTGCCAGTTCAGGTGCCACTAACACCGGGGAGCTGTTTTTT.

This clonotype was seen at least ten times. The chain employs TRBV6-6 and TRBJ2-7; no clear D gene. The length of the CDR3 is 12 residues. V lost 2 bases and J 8 bases, leaving 10 bases between the germline ends. Per the germline V gene, CDR1 is MNHNY and CDR2 is SVGAGI (reference sequence). The CDR3 DNA is TGTGCCAGCAGTTACAATCAAGCTAAGCAGTACTTC. Its protein product is CASSYNQAKQYF.

This clonotype was seen repeatedly, ten times or more. The gene calls are TRBV4-3 and TRBJ2-2; D gene unclear. The germline V gene has CDR1 LGHNA and CDR2 YSLEER. V was pared by 0 bases and J by 9 bases, with 14 bases between. The CDR3 runs 15 residues. The CDR3 DNA follows: TGCGCCAGCAGCCAAGACGGGCGCAGTATCCGGGAGCTGTTTTTT. It translates to CASSQDGRSIRELFF.

This clonotype is categorized as medium-sized. This sequence joins TRBV12-3 or TRBV12-4 and TRBJ1-1; D is uncertain. This CDR3 region has 15 residues. Trimming shortened V by 7 bases and J by 1 base, and 16 bases separated the two germline ends. The CDR3 coding sequence is TGTGCCAGCACCCTAAGTGGTGGGAGGAACACTGAAGCTTTCTTT. Encoded protein: CASTLSGGRNTEAFF.

This clonotype was detected ten times or more. The chain couples TRBV7-3 to TRBJ2-2; TRBD2 is a possible D gene (6 bases). The V gene lost 4 bases and the J gene lost 3 bases, with 6 bases spanning the gap. Germline V gene lookup returns CDR1 SGHTA and CDR2 FQGTGA. This CDR3 has 13 residues. In DNA, the CDR3 is TGTGCCAGCAGCTGGGACTACACCGGGGAGCTGTTTTTT. Encoded protein: CASSWDYTGELFF.